This paragraph covers one T cell receptor (beta chain) sequence. This specimen comes from a study of blood T cell repertoires in COVID-19. In the study's own analysis: Nucleated cell number was recorded as an estimate derived from reference gene primer amplification. Sequencing was performed with immunoSEQ multiplex PCR; in TCRdb, only in-frame clones are kept and a portion is missing. The V and J calls and the clone size are those of that table, but D and trimming were determined from the DNA. The table shows about 250,000 clones, with just over 85% occurring only once. Recovered status in Cohort 3 required two negative PCRs, clearance, or symptom resolution. The sequence derives from a man younger than 30 who had recovered from COVID-19. The material sequenced was PBMCs or T cells enriched from blood (not recorded which).

The CDR3 DNA is TGTGCCAGCAGCCAAGATTCGCTAGCAGCCTTCCGGACCGGGGAGCTGTTTTTT. Residues: CASSQDSLAAFRTGELFF. The genes are TRBV4-2 and TRBJ2-2, with D possibly matching TRBD2 (5 bases). Looked up from germline, CDR1 is LGHNA and CDR2 is YNFKEQ. The CDR3 extends over 18 amino acids. V lost 0 bases and J 5 bases, leaving 19 bases between the germline ends.